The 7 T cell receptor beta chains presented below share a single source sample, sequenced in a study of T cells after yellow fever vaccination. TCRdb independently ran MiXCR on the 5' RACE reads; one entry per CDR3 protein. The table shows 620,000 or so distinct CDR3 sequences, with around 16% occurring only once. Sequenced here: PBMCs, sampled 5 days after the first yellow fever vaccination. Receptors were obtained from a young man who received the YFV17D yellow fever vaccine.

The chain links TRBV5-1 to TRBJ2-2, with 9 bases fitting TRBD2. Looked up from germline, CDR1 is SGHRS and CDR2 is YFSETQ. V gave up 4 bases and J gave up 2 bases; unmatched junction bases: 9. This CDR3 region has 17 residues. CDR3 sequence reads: CASSMSSGAINTGELFF. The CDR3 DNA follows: TGCGCCAGCAGCATGTCTAGCGGGGCGATAAACACCGGGGAGCTGTTTTTT.

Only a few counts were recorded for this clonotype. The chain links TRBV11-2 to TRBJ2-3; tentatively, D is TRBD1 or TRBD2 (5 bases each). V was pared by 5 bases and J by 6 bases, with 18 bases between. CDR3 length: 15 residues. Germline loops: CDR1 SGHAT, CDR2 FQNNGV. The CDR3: CASSPGRGLGDTQYF. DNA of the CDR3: TGTGCCAGCAGCCCAGGACGGGGCCTAGGGGATACGCAGTATTTT.

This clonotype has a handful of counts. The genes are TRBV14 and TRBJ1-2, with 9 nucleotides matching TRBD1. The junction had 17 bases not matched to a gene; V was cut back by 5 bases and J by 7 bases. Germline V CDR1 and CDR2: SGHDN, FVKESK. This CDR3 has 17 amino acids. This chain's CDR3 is CASSSTGTGTYRGGYTF. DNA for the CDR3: TGTGCCAGCAGCTCAACCGGGACAGGGACCTATCGGGGTGGCTACACCTTC.

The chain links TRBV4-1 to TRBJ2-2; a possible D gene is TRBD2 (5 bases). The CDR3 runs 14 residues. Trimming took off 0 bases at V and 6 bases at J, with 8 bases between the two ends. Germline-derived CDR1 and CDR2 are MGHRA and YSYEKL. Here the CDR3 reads CASSQERGSGELFF. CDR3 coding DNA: TGCGCCAGCAGCCAAGAACGGGGATCCGGGGAGCTGTTTTTT.

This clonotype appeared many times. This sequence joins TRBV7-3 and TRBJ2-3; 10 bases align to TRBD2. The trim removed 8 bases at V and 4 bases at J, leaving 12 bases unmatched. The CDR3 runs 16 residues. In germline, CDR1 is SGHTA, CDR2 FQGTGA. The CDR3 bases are TGTGCCAGCTCCAAAGGGCCCAGCGGGGGGGCAGATACGCAGTATTTT. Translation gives CASSKGPSGGADTQYF.

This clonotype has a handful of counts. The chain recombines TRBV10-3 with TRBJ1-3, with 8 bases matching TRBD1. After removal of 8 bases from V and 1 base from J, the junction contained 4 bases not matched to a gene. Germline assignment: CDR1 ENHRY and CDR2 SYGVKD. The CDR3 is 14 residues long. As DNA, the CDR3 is TGTGCCATCTATGACAGGGGTTCTGGAAACACCATATATTTT. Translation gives CAIYDRGSGNTIYF.

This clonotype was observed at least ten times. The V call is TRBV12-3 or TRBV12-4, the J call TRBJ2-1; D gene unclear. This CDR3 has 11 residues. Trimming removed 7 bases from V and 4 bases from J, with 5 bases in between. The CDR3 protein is CASTLYNEQFF. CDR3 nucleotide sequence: TGTGCCAGCACCCTATACAATGAGCAGTTCTTC.